Listed here are 30 T cell receptor beta chains from one sample, sequenced in a study of blood T cell repertoires in COVID-19. Clones were sequenced by immunoSEQ multiplex PCR, and TCRdb holds only the in-frame ones, with some missing. This table has tens of thousands of clones, roughly three quarters appearing once. The sequenced sample was peripheral blood. These TCRs come from a woman in her sixties or seventies with acute or convalescent COVID-19.

This clone was detected a few times. V usage is TRBV3-1 (or the pseudogene TRBV3-2) and J usage is TRBJ2-5; 9 bases line up with TRBD2. The V and J ends lost 1 base and 1 base, in that order; junction bases with no gene match: 4. Germline-derived CDR1 and CDR2 are LGHDT and YNNKEL (reference sequence). The CDR3 loop spans 16 amino acids. Here the CDR3 reads CASSQVLAGIQETQYF. The CDR3 nucleotides are TGTGCCAGCAGCCAAGTTCTAGCGGGGATCCAAGAGACCCAGTACTTC.

The V gene is TRBV7-9, the J gene TRBJ2-7; D is unclear. V dropped 3 bases and J dropped 4 bases, with 10 bases sitting between them. CDR3 size: 13 residues. Germline V gene lookup returns CDR1 SEHNR and CDR2 FQNEAQ (reference sequence). CDR3 in amino acids: CASSFLNEYEQYF. CDR3 in DNA: TGTGCCAGCAGCTTCCTTAACGAGTACGAGCAGTACTTC.

By share, this clone ranks as medium-sized. V is TRBV10-3 and J is TRBJ2-1; TRBD2 agrees at 11 bases. Losses at the gene ends were 4 bases for V and 3 bases for J; bases not matched to a gene: 2. Germline CDR1 ENHRY, CDR2 SYGVKD. The CDR3 length is 15 residues. CDR3 DNA sequence: TGTGCCATCAGTGTAGCGGGGGGGCTCTACAATGAGCAGTTCTTC. Protein: CAISVAGGLYNEQFF.

This sequence joins TRBV3-1 (or the pseudogene TRBV3-2) and TRBJ2-5; 7 bases match TRBD1. Germline values: CDR1 LGHDT, CDR2 YNNKEL (reference sequence). The CDR3 has 15 amino acids. J gave up 4 bases and V 1 base, and 6 bases lay outside the gene matches. The CDR3 loop reads CASSQAGQPRETQYF. As DNA, the CDR3 is TGTGCCAGCAGCCAAGCGGGACAGCCACGAGAGACCCAGTACTTC.

This clone turned up a few times. The V call is TRBV28, the J call TRBJ2-2, with TRBD2 identical over 7 bases. The CDR3 has 17 residues. The J segment lost 1 base and the V segment lost 4 bases, leaving 9 bases of the junction unmatched. Germline CDR1 is MDHEN and CDR2 is SYDVKM. The CDR3 nucleotides are TGTGCCAGCAGTTGGGGGTCAGCGGGAAAGAACACCGGGGAGCTGTTTTTT. Its translation: CASSWGSAGKNTGELFF.

In this sample, this clone turned up a few times. The rearrangement links TRBV5-6 to TRBJ1-5, with 7 nucleotides matching TRBD1. Germline loops: CDR1 SGHDT, CDR2 YYEEEE. V gave up 0 bases and J gave up 7 bases; unmatched junction bases: 13. This CDR3 has 17 residues. The DNA of the CDR3 is TGTGCCAGCAGCTTGGCCGGGAGCCAGGGGGTGATCCAGCCCCAGCATTTT. Amino acid sequence: CASSLAGSQGVIQPQHF.

V usage is TRBV30 and J usage is TRBJ2-5; 11 bases are a match to TRBD1. Germline trimming cut 8 bases from V and 5 bases from J; bases unmatched to any gene: 7. This CDR3 is 13 amino acids long. The germline CDR1 and CDR2 sequences are GTSNPN and SVGIG (reference sequence). For the CDR3, the DNA is TGTGCCCATGGACAGGGGGCAGGTGAGACCCAGTACTTC. This translates into CAHGQGAGETQYF.

The genes are TRBV5-6 and TRBJ2-7; TRBD1 might be the D (5 bases). This CDR3 is 14 amino acids long. V dropped 0 bases and J dropped 2 bases, with 9 bases sitting between them. The germline CDR1 and CDR2 sequences are SGHDT and YYEEEE. In DNA form, the CDR3 reads TGTGCCAGCAGCTTGGCCGACAGCACCTACGAGCAGTACTTC. It is translated as CASSLADSTYEQYF.

This clone occurred a few times. This chain links TRBV5-8 with TRBJ2-5, with D tentatively TRBD2 (7 bases). The CDR3 is 14 residues long. CDR1 is SGHTS, CDR2 YDEGEE, per germline. V lost 4 bases to trimming and J lost 1 base, with 11 bases between them. The CDR3 sequence: CASSVGGGQETQYF. CDR3 DNA sequence: TGTGCCAGCAGCGTAGGGGGGGGCCAAGAGACCCAGTACTTC.

The chain recombines TRBV9 with TRBJ1-3; 8 bases are shared with TRBD1. The CDR3 runs 16 residues. Per the germline V gene, CDR1 is SGDLS and CDR2 is YYNGEE. V was clipped by 0 bases and J by 6 bases; unmatched bases: 8. The CDR3 loop is CASSVDRTGIANTIYF. CDR3 DNA: TGTGCCAGCAGCGTAGATCGGACAGGGATAGCAAACACCATATATTTT.

The table lists this clone with a few counts. The chain couples TRBV3-1 (or the pseudogene TRBV3-2) to TRBJ2-1; 10 nucleotides align to TRBD2. The CDR3 loop spans 17 amino acids. Germline V gene lookup returns CDR1 LGHDT and CDR2 YNNKEL (reference sequence). With V trimmed by 0 bases and J by 0 bases, 2 bases remained unmatched. The CDR3 sequence: CASSQDASGSSYNEQFF. The CDR3 coding sequence is TGTGCCAGCAGCCAAGATGCTAGCGGGAGCTCCTACAATGAGCAGTTCTTC.

The rearrangement joins TRBV7-8 to TRBJ1-1, with D possibly being TRBD1 (6 bases). The V end lost 4 bases, the J end lost 4 bases, and 10 bases lay between the germline ends. This CDR3 contains 13 residues. Germline V gives CDR1 SGHVS, CDR2 FQNEAQ. This CDR3 is CASSSEGGTEAFF. DNA of the CDR3: TGTGCCAGCAGCTCAGAAGGGGGCACTGAAGCTTTCTTT.

V gene TRBV6-6 combines with J gene TRBJ2-7; 7 bases match TRBD1. This CDR3 has 15 amino acids. Trimming at V came to 5 bases and at J to 3 bases, leaving 10 bases not matched to a gene. Germline CDR1 and CDR2: MNHNY and SVGAGI (reference sequence). The CDR3 DNA reads TGTGCCAGCAGTCTCCCGACAGGGACGGGCTACGAGCAGTACTTC. Translating gives CASSLPTGTGYEQYF.

Only a few counts were recorded for this clone. This CDR3 reads CASSTRDYQETQYF. DNA of the CDR3: TGTGCCAGCAGCACCCGGGACTACCAAGAGACCCAGTACTTC. This sequence joins TRBV13 and TRBJ2-5; a weak D match, TRBD2 (6 bases). Germline V CDR1 and CDR2: PRHDT, FYEKMQ (reference sequence). The CDR3 runs 14 residues. V lost 5 bases, J lost 0 bases, and 10 bases lay in between. Looking up the rest from reference TRBV13 and TRBJ2-5 gives the full variable domain: AAGVIQSPRHLIKEKRETATLKCYPIPRHDTVYWYQQGPGQDPQFLISFYEKMQSDKGSIPDRFSAQQFSDYHSELNMSSLELGDSALYFCASSTRDYQETQYFGPGTRLLVL.

This rearrangement joins TRBV9 to TRBJ1-3; tentative D call: TRBD1 (6 bases). CDR1 is SGDLS, CDR2 YYNGEE, per germline. Trimming stripped 0 bases from V and 4 bases from J, with 8 bases between. The length of the CDR3 is 14 residues. The CDR3 sequence is CASSVAGDGNTIYF. CDR3 bases: TGTGCCAGCAGCGTAGCAGGGGACGGAAACACCATATATTTT.

The chain carries TRBV7-3 and TRBJ2-7; perhaps TRBD1 as D (6 bases). V lost 3 bases and J lost 0, with 21 bases in between. The germline V gene has CDR1 SGHTA and CDR2 FQGTGA. The CDR3 spans 18 residues. CDR3: CASSFDRRHRDNSYEQYF. The CDR3 DNA follows: TGTGCCAGCAGCTTCGACAGGCGCCACCGGGACAACTCCTACGAGCAGTACTTC.

The V call is TRBV5-1, the J call TRBJ1-1, with 7 bases that match TRBD1. The germline V gene has CDR1 SGHRS and CDR2 YFSETQ. The trim removed 0 bases at V and 4 bases at J, leaving 3 bases unmatched. CDR3 size: 14 residues. In nucleotides, the CDR3 is TGCGCCAGCAGCTTGGAGTACAGGGGCACTGAAGCTTTCTTT. This gives the protein CASSLEYRGTEAFF.

This rearrangement joins TRBV27 to TRBJ2-5; D might be TRBD2 (7 bases). This CDR3 has 15 residues. V shed 1 base and J shed 5 bases, with 14 bases lying between them. Germline lookup yields CDR1 MNHEY and CDR2 SMNVEV (reference sequence). The CDR3 nucleotides are TGTGCCAGCAGTTTATTAGGGGGGGCAGGGGAGACCCAGTACTTC. Protein product: CASSLLGGAGETQYF.

The chain employs TRBV28 and TRBJ2-2; 8 bases are a match to TRBD1. The V segment lost 3 bases and the J segment 1 base; nucleotides outside the gene matches: 7. This CDR3 is 17 amino acids long. Germline CDR1 MDHEN, CDR2 SYDVKM. The CDR3 sequence is CASSFPPGTGNTGELFF. DNA of the CDR3: TGTGCCAGCAGTTTCCCTCCCGGGACAGGGAACACCGGGGAGCTGTTTTTT.

Of note for this clone: This sample includes further DNA sequences coding for the same CDR3. This chain uses TRBV18 with TRBJ2-1; 11 positions match TRBD2. CDR3 length equals 16 residues. CDR1 KGHSH and CDR2 LQKENI come from the germline V gene. V lost 3 bases, J lost 4 bases, and 5 bases stayed unmatched. CDR3 residues: CASSPGLAGAYNEQFF. CDR3 sequence (DNA): TGTGCCAGCTCACCCGGACTAGCGGGCGCTTACAATGAGCAGTTCTTC.

This clone has only one observation. This chain connects TRBV13 to TRBJ1-1; maybe TRBD1 (5 bases). The V and J ends lost 0 bases and 7 bases respectively, with 9 bases between them. The CDR3 totals 13 residues. Germline V gene sequence: CDR1 PRHDT, CDR2 FYEKMQ (reference sequence). The CDR3 DNA sequence: TGTGCCAGCAGCTTAGGCCTAAGGGGTGAAGCTTTCTTT. It encodes CASSLGLRGEAFF.

J is TRBJ1-2 and V is TRBV12-2; the D call TRBD1 from the table was never checked on the DNA. TRBV12-2 counts as a pseudogene. The CDR3 length is 13 residues. CDR3 protein: CASRLAHRGGYTF. CDR3 coding DNA: TGTGCAAGTCGCTTAGCACACAGGGGTGGCTACACCTTC.

This sequence joins TRBV6-5 and TRBJ1-3, with D unresolved. The CDR3 extends over 15 amino acids. Trimming took 4 bases from V and 0 from J, leaving 10 bases between them. Germline CDR1 reads MNHEY; CDR2 reads SVGAGI. The CDR3 nucleotides are TGTGCCAGCAGTTCTCTCACGAGCTCTGGAAACACCATATATTTT. It specifies CASSSLTSSGNTIYF.

The V and J genes are TRBV5-6 and TRBJ2-7, with 9 bases lining up with TRBD1. The germline V gene has CDR1 SGHDT and CDR2 YYEEEE. CDR3 size: 14 residues. Germline trimming cut 4 bases from V and 3 bases from J; bases unmatched to any gene: 5. This chain's CDR3 is CASSTLTGGYEQYF. In DNA, the CDR3 is TGTGCCAGCAGCACCCTGACAGGGGGCTACGAGCAGTACTTC.

The CDR3 region has the DNA TGTGCCAGCAGTGTGGTTAGGGACAGGGCCGAGCAGTACTTC. Amino acids: CASSVVRDRAEQYF. The chain recombines TRBV2 with TRBJ2-7, with 9 bases identical to TRBD1. With V trimmed by 4 bases and J by 6 bases, 7 bases remained unmatched. CDR3 length: 14 amino acids. Germline assignment: CDR1 SNHLY and CDR2 FYNNEI.

This clone has only a few counts. The chain recombines TRBV5-1 with TRBJ2-1; D uncertain. The CDR3 loop spans 15 amino acids. With 4 bases removed from V and 6 bases from J, the gap between germline ends came to 17 bases. CDR1 is SGHRS and CDR2 is YFSETQ in the germline V gene. Here the CDR3 reads CASSPLRVVLNEQFF. The CDR3 DNA follows: TGCGCCAGCAGCCCCCTCCGGGTGGTTCTCAATGAGCAGTTCTTC.

J is TRBJ1-2 and V is TRBV28; the D is unclear. V was trimmed by 2 bases and J by 2 bases, leaving 9 bases between them. Germline V lookup: CDR1 MDHEN, CDR2 SYDVKM. The CDR3 covers 14 residues. As DNA, the CDR3 is TGTGCCAGCAGTTTAGATTCGAGAAACTATGGCTACACCTTC. Its protein is CASSLDSRNYGYTF.

This clone appeared a few times. The chain employs TRBV2 and TRBJ1-4; TRBD1 agrees at 8 bases. The germline V gene encodes CDR1 SNHLY and CDR2 FYNNEI. CDR3 length: 15 residues. Trimming removed 1 base from V and 11 bases from J; junction bases left unmatched: 9. CDR3 sequence: CASSEGGQAAVKLFF. In DNA form, the CDR3 reads TGTGCCAGCAGTGAAGGGGGACAGGCCGCCGTGAAACTGTTTTTT.

This clone was counted between two and nine times. CDR3 in amino acids: CASSLEGQGAWETQYF. The CDR3 DNA follows: TGTGCCAGCAGTTTAGAGGGGCAGGGGGCTTGGGAGACCCAGTACTTC. The rearrangement joins TRBV28 to TRBJ2-5, with TRBD1 matching 8 bases. This CDR3 comprises 16 residues. After removal of 2 bases from V and 5 bases from J, the junction contained 10 bases not matched to a gene. Germline assignment: CDR1 MDHEN and CDR2 SYDVKM. Supplemented by reference TRBV28 and TRBJ2-5, the full variable domain reads DVKVTQSSRYLVKRTGEKVFLECVQDMDHENMFWYRQDPGLGLRLIYFSYDVKMKEKGDIPEGYSVSREKKERFSLILESASTNQTSMYLCASSLEGQGAWETQYFGPGTRLLVL.

CDR3 coding DNA: TGTGCCAGCAGTTACCGACCTACTAGCGGGATAACGGGTACGCAGTATTTT. Residues: CASSYRPTSGITGTQYF. The rearrangement uses TRBV6-2 or TRBV6-3 and TRBJ2-3; TRBD2 matches 10 bases. CDR1 and CDR2 (germline): MNHEY, SVGEGT. CDR3 length: 17 residues. V was pared by 2 bases and J by 8 bases, with 13 bases of the junction left unmatched.